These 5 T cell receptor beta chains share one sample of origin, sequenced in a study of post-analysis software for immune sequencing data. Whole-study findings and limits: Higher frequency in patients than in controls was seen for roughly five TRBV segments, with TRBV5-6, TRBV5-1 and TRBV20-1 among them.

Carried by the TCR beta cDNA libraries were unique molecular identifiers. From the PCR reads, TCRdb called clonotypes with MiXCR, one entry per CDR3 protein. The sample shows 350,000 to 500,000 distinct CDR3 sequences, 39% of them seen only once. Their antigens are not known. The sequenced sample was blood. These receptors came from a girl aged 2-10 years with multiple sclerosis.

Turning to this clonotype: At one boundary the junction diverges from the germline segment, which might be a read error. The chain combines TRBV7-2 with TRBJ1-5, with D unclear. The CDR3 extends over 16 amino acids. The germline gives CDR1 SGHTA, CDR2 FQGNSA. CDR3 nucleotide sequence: TGTGCCAGCGGCTTAGTCCCTGCCGGCGCGGTCCAGCCCCAGCATTTT. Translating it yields CASGLVPAGAVQPQHF.

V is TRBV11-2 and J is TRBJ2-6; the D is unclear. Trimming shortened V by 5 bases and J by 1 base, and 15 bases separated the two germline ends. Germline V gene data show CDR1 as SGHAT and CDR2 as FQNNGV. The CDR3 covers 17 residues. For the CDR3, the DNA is TGTGCCAGCAGCCTCCGGGCCGTCGTTTCTGGGGCCAACGTCCTGACTTTC. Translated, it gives CASSLRAVVSGANVLTF.

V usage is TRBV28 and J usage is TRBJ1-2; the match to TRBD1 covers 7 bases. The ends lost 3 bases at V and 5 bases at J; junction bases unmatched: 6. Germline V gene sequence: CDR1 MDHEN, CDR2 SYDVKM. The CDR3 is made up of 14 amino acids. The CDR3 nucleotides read TGTGCCAGCAGTTTTGGCAGGGGGAATTATGGCTACACCTTC. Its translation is CASSFGRGNYGYTF.

Here the CDR3 reads CASSFPSGRGTDTQYF. The CDR3 DNA is TGCGCCAGCAGCTTTCCTAGCGGGAGAGGCACAGATACGCAGTATTTT. V usage is TRBV5-1 and J usage is TRBJ2-3; TRBD2 agrees at 10 bases. The CDR3 runs 16 residues. V trimming: 2 bases; J trimming: 1 base; junction bases outside the gene matches: 4. Germline V CDR1 and CDR2: SGHRS, YFSETQ. Full variable domain (rest looked up from reference TRBV5-1 and TRBJ2-3): KAGVTQTPRYLIKTRGQQVTLSCSPISGHRSVSWYQQTPGQGLQFLFEYFSETQRNKGNFPGRFSGRQFSNSRSEMNVSTLELGDSALYLCASSFPSGRGTDTQYFGPGTRLTVL.

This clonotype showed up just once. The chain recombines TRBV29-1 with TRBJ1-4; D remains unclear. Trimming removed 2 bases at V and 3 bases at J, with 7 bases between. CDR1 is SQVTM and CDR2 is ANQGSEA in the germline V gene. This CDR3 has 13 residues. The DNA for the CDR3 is TGCAGCGTTGAACGGCGGCCTAATGAAAAACTGTTTTTT. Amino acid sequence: CSVERRPNEKLFF.